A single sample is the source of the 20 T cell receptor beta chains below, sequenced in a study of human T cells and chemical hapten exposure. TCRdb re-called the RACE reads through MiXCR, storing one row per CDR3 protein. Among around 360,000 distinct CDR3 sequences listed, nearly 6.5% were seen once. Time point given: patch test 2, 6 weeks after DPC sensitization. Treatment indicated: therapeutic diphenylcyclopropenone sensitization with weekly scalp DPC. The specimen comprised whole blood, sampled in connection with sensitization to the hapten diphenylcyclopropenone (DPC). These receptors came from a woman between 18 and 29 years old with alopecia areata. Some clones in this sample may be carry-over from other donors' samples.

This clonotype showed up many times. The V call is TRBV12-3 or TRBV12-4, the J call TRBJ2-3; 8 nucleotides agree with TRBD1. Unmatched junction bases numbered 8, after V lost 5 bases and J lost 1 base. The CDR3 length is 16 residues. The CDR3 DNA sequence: TGTGCCAGCAGTCCTAATCTGGGACAGGGCACAGATACGCAGTATTTT. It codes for CASSPNLGQGTDTQYF.

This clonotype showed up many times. CDR3 DNA sequence: TGTGCCAGCAGTCCCGACCCGAATCAGCCCCAGCATTTT. Translation gives CASSPDPNQPQHF. The chain couples TRBV12-3 or TRBV12-4 to TRBJ1-5; no firm D call. Trimming left V 5 bases short and J 4 bases short, with 9 bases between. The CDR3 totals 13 residues.

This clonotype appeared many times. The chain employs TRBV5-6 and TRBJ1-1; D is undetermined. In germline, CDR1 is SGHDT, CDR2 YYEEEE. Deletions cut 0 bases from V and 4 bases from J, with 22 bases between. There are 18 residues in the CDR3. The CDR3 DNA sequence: TGTGCCAGCAGCTTGGTTGTGTCCTCTAGGATACCCTCCACTGAAGCTTTCTTT. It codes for CASSLVVSSRIPSTEAFF.

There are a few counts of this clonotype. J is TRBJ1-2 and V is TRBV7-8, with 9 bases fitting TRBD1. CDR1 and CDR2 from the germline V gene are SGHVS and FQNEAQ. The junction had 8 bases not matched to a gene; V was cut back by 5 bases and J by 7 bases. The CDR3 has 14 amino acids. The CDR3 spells CASSSNRGRGGYTF. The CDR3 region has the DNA TGTGCCAGCAGCAGTAACAGGGGGCGCGGTGGCTACACCTTC.

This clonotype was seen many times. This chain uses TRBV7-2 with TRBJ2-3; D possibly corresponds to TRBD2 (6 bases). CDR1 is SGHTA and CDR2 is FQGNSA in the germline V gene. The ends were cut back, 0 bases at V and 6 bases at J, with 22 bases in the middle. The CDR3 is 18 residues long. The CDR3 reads CASSLAMIGAAGLDTQYF. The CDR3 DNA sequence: TGTGCCAGCAGCTTAGCGATGATCGGGGCAGCGGGTCTGGATACGCAGTATTTT.

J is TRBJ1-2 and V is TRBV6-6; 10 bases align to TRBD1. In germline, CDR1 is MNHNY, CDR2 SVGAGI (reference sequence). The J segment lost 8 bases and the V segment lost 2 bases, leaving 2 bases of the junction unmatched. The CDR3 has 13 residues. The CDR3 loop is CASSYGTGEGYTF. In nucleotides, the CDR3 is TGTGCCAGCAGTTACGGGACAGGGGAAGGCTACACCTTC.

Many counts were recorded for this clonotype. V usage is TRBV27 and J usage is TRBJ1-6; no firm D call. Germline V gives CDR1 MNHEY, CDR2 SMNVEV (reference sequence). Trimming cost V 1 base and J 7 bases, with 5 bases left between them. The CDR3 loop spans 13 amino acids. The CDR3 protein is CASSLYRNSPLHF. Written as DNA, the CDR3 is TGTGCCAGCAGTTTATACCGGAATTCACCCCTCCACTTT.

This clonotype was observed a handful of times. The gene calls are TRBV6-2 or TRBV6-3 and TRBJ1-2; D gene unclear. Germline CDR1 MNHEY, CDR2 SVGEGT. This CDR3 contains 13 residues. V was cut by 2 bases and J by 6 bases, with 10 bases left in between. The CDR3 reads CASSYREGDGYTF. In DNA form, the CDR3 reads TGTGCCAGCAGTTACAGGGAGGGAGATGGCTACACCTTC.

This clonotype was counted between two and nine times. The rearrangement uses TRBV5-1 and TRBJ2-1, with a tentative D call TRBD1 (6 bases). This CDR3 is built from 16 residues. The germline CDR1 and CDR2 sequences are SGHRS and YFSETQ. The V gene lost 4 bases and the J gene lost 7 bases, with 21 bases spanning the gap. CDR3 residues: CASSAVGGQLRNEQFF. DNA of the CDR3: TGCGCCAGCAGCGCGGTTGGGGGCCAACTAAGGAATGAGCAGTTCTTC.

In DNA, the CDR3 is TGTGCCAGCAGCCAACTCACTAGCGGGGGGGCCGCGTACGAGCAGTACTTC. This sequence encodes CASSQLTSGGAAYEQYF. This rearrangement joins TRBV11-1 to TRBJ2-7; the match to TRBD2 covers 13 bases. The germline CDR1 and CDR2 sequences are SGHAT and FQDESV (reference sequence). The junction had 11 bases not matched to a gene; V was cut back by 5 bases and J by 4 bases. The CDR3 length is 17 residues.

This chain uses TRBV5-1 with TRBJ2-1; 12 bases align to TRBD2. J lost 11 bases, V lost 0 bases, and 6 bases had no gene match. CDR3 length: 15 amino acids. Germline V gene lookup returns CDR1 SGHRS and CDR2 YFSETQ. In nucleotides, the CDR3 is TGCGCCAGCAGCTTGGAAGCTAGCGGGGGGGCTAAGCAGTTCTTC. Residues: CASSLEASGGAKQFF.

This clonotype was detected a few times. The CDR3: CASSSDRVCYSTAKLFF. The CDR3 DNA sequence: TGTGCCAGCAGCAGTGACAGGGTTTGTTATAGTACCGCAAAACTGTTTTTT. The J gene is TRBJ1-4, the V gene TRBV7-3; 7 bases align to TRBD1. CDR1 SGHTA and CDR2 FQGTGA come from the germline V gene. The V gene end was trimmed by 5 bases and the J gene end by 10 bases; junction bases not matched to a gene: 19. The CDR3 has 17 amino acids.

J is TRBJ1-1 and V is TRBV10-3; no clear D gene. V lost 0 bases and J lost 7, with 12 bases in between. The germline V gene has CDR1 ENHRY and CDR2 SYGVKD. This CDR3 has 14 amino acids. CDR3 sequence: CAISESTQQIEAFF. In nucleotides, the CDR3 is TGTGCCATCAGTGAGTCTACTCAGCAGATTGAAGCTTTCTTT.

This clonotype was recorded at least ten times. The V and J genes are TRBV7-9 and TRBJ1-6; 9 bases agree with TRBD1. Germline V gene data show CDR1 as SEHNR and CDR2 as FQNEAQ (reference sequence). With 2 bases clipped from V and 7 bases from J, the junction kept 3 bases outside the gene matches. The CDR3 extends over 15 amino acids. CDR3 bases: TGTGCCAGCAGCTTAAGTACAGGGGGCAATTCACCCCTCCACTTT. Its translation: CASSLSTGGNSPLHF.

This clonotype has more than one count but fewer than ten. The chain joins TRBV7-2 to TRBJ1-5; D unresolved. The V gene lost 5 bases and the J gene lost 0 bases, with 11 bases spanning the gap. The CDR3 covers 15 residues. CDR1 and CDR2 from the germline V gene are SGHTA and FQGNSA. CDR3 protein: CASSLTDYSNQPQHF. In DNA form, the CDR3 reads TGTGCCAGCAGCCTGACGGATTATAGCAATCAGCCCCAGCATTTT.

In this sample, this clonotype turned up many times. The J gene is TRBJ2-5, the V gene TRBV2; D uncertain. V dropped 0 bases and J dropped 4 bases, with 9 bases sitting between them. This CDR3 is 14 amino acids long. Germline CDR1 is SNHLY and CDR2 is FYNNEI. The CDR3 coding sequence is TGTGCCAGCAGTGAAGCCATGTCAGGAGAGACCCAGTACTTC. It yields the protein CASSEAMSGETQYF.

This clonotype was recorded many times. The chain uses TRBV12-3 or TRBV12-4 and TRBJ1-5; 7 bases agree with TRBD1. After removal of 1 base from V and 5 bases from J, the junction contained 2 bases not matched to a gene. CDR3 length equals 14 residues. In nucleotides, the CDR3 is TGTGCCAGCAGTTTAGGACAGGGATATCAGCCCCAGCATTTT. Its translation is CASSLGQGYQPQHF.

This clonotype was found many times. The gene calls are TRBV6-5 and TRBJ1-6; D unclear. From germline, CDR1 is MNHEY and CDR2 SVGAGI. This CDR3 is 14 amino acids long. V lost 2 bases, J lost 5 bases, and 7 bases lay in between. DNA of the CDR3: TGTGCCAGCAGTTACAATCCAGATAATTCACCCCTCCACTTT. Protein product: CASSYNPDNSPLHF.

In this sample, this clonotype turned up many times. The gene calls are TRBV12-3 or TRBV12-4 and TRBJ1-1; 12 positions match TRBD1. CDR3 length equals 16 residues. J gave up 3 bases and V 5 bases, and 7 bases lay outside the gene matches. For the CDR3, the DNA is TGTGCCAGCAGTACGGGGACAGGGGGCGACGACACTGAAGCTTTCTTT. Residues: CASSTGTGGDDTEAFF.

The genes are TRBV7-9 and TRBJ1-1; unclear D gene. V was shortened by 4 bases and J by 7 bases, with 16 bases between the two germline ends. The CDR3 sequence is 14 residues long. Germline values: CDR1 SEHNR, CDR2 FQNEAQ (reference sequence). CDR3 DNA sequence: TGTGCCAGCAGCTACAACTGGGGAGTCGGTGAAGCTTTCTTT. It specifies CASSYNWGVGEAFF.